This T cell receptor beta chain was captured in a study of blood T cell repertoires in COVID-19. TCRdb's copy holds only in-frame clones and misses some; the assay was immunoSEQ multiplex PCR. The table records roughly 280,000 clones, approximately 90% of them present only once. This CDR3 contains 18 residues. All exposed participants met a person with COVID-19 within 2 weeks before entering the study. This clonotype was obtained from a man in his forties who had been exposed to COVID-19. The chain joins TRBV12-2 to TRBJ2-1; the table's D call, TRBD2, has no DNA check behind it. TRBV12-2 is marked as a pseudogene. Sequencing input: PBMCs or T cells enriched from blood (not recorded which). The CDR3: CASRLASVGRPSINEQFF. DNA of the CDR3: TGTGCAAGTCGCTTAGCTTCGGTCGGGAGGCCATCCATCAATGAGCAGTTCTTC.